The TCR beta chain under discussion was sequenced for a study of Ad26.COV2.S vaccination and SARS-CoV-2 variants. General study results and limits: Similar non-spike TCR breadth was seen in vaccine and placebo recipients.

The CDR3 runs to 17 residues. The V gene's germline CDR1 is LGHNA and CDR2 YSLEER. The V end lost 0 bases, the J end lost 0 bases, and 12 bases lay between the germline ends. As for this clone: The antigen is unknown.

The method was immunoSEQ multiplex PCR; TCRdb's version includes in-frame clones alone and lacks a portion of them. The repertoire consists of about 350,000 clones, with about 88% occurring once and the leading ten covering about 10%. Treatment in this sample: some 20 received Ad26.COV2.S at low or high dose, single or two shots; about five received placebo; per-sample allocation not given. All samples were drawn on day 63, counting from the first vaccine or placebo injection. Source: peripheral blood, taken in a trial of Ad26.COV2.S vaccine versus placebo. The receptor's source is a person between 18 and 65 years old who received the Ad26.COV2.S COVID-19 vaccine or a placebo. V gene TRBV4-3 combines with J gene TRBJ2-1, with D perhaps matching TRBD2 (6 bases). The CDR3 sequence is CASSQERTTSSYNEQFF. CDR3 sequence (DNA): TGCGCCAGCAGCCAAGAACGGACTACCAGCTCCTACAATGAGCAGTTCTTC.